This T cell receptor (beta chain) was documented in a study of OX40 agonist ivuxolimab in advanced cancers. Across the whole study: Earlier anti-PD-1, anti-PD-L1 or anti-CTLA-4 therapy was permitted; roughly 40% had received some.

Study-level points and caveats: Expanded peripheral T-cell antigen specificity went undetermined. With doses of 0.1 to 3.0 mg/kg, CD4+ and CD8+ blood T cells had undergone clonal expansion by week 6. Low normalized T-cell clonal expansion also characterized some of the nonresponders.

This table comes from immunoSEQ multiplex PCR, and its TCRdb copy is limited to in-frame clones, with some not included. The table has roughly 77,000 clones, about 80% seen once; the top ten hold around 0.49%. CDR3 length: 15 amino acids. The germline V gene has CDR1 MNHEY and CDR2 SMNVEV (reference sequence). Trimming cost V 3 bases and J 3 bases, with 14 bases left between them. This clone was recorded only once. Its specificity is not known. The rearrangement joins TRBV27 to TRBJ1-1, with no clear D. The receptor was derived from an adult with an advanced solid tumor such as melanoma, head and neck, liver or kidney cancer. This specimen consisted of CD4+ or CD8+ T cells sorted from blood, obtained in a trial of the OX40 agonist ivuxolimab. For the CDR3, the DNA is TGTGCCAGCAGTTTCGGAACCGGGTGGGACACTGAAGCTTTCTTT. It is translated as CASSFGTGWDTEAFF.